The rows below give T cell receptor beta chains drawn from one sample of a study of response to subunit inactivated influenza vaccine. One entry per CDR3 protein results from TCRdb running MiXCR on the RT-PCR reads. The sample has over 450,000 distinct CDR3 sequences, roughly 13% seen once; the top ten hold approximately 14%. The source material was PBMCs from blood, sampled more than 35 days after vaccination. The receptors come from a man between 50 and 59 years old who received an inactivated influenza vaccine. Each CDR3 is given with its conserved first and last residue. Each record gives: clone size, V gene, D gene, J gene, CDR3 DNA, CDR3 protein. The D gene is left open where the match is weak. Not every row has a clone size; where given, it reads once, few, many or a size class.

clone size: few
V gene: TRBV21-1
D gene: .
J gene: TRBJ2-7
CDR3 DNA: TGTGCCAGCAGCAAAGCGAAGGGGCGGAGCGGTCGCAACTCCTACGAGCAGTACTTC
CDR3 protein: CASSKAKGRSGRNSYEQYF

clone size: .
V gene: TRBV20-1
D gene: .
J gene: TRBJ2-4
CDR3 DNA: TGCAGTGCTAGACAAGGGTTGGGGAAAAACATTCAGTACTTC
CDR3 protein: CSARQGLGKNIQYF

clone size: few
V gene: TRBV12-3/TRBV12-4
D gene: TRBD1
J gene: TRBJ2-1
CDR3 DNA: TGTGCCAGCAGTTTCCGACAGGGGAAGAACAATGAGCAGTTCTTC
CDR3 protein: CASSFRQGKNNEQFF

clone size: few
V gene: TRBV6-2/TRBV6-3
D gene: .
J gene: TRBJ1-1
CDR3 DNA: TGTGCCAGCAGCGAAGGGCAGGAAGTCGAAGCTTTCTTT
CDR3 protein: CASSEGQEVEAFF

clone size: few
V gene: TRBV10-3
D gene: TRBD1
J gene: TRBJ2-1
CDR3 DNA: TGTGCCATCAGTGGAGACTACAGGGGTAGTGAGCAGTTCTTC
CDR3 protein: CAISGDYRGSEQFF

clone size: few
V gene: TRBV12-3/TRBV12-4
D gene: .
J gene: TRBJ1-6
CDR3 DNA: TGTGCCAGCAGCCATACAGGGCGGAATTCACCCCTCCACTTT
CDR3 protein: CASSHTGRNSPLHF

clone size: .
V gene: TRBV11-2
D gene: TRBD2
J gene: TRBJ2-4
CDR3 DNA: TGTGCCAGCAGCTTAGGAGCGGGGGGGCGGAACATTCAGTACTTC
CDR3 protein: CASSLGAGGRNIQYF

clone size: .
V gene: TRBV5-1
D gene: .
J gene: TRBJ1-6
CDR3 DNA: TGCGCCAGCAGCTTGGTTCCGGGCAATAATAATTCACCCCTCCACTTT
CDR3 protein: CASSLVPGNNNSPLHF

clone size: few
V gene: TRBV29-1
D gene: TRBD2
J gene: TRBJ2-1
CDR3 DNA: TGCAGCGTTGAAGGGACCGGACTAGCCGGTGAGCAGTTCTTC
CDR3 protein: CSVEGTGLAGEQFF

clone size: .
V gene: TRBV7-8
D gene: .
J gene: TRBJ2-3
CDR3 DNA: TGTGCCAGCAGCTTAGGGATAAATACGCAGTATTTT
CDR3 protein: CASSLGINTQYF

clone size: many
V gene: TRBV10-3
D gene: .
J gene: TRBJ2-5
CDR3 DNA: TGTGCCACACAGGGAGCGGAGACCCAGTACTTC
CDR3 protein: CATQGAETQYF

clone size: few
V gene: TRBV12-3/TRBV12-4
D gene: TRBD1
J gene: TRBJ1-4
CDR3 DNA: TGTGCCAGCAGCACCGGGACAGGGAGTGAAAAACTGTTTTTT
CDR3 protein: CASSTGTGSEKLFF

clone size: few
V gene: TRBV25-1
D gene: TRBD2
J gene: TRBJ2-2
CDR3 DNA: TGTGCCAGCAGTCTAGCGGGGGGATCCACCGGGGAGCTGTTTTTT
CDR3 protein: CASSLAGGSTGELFF

clone size: many
V gene: TRBV7-9
D gene: .
J gene: TRBJ1-2
CDR3 DNA: TGTGCCAGCAGCTTAGGACAGCACTATGGCTACACCTTC
CDR3 protein: CASSLGQHYGYTF

clone size: many
V gene: TRBV12-3/TRBV12-4
D gene: TRBD1
J gene: TRBJ1-3
CDR3 DNA: TGTGCCAGCAGAGACAGGGGAGACACCATATATTTT
CDR3 protein: CASRDRGDTIYF

clone size: many
V gene: TRBV12-3/TRBV12-4
D gene: TRBD2
J gene: TRBJ2-3
CDR3 DNA: TGTGCCAGCAGTTTCGGGACTAGCGGTCCCACAGATACGCAGTATTTT
CDR3 protein: CASSFGTSGPTDTQYF

clone size: .
V gene: TRBV6-2/TRBV6-3
D gene: .
J gene: TRBJ2-5
CDR3 DNA: TGTGCCAGCAGTTACACGGCTCGCGAGACCCAGTACTTC
CDR3 protein: CASSYTARETQYF

clone size: .
V gene: TRBV5-1
D gene: .
J gene: TRBJ2-2
CDR3 DNA: TGCGCCAGCAGATCGGAGGGGGTCCGAGGCTACCTAACGACCGGGGAGCTGTTTTTT
CDR3 protein: CASRSEGVRGYLTTGELFF

clone size: .
V gene: TRBV6-2/TRBV6-3
D gene: .
J gene: TRBJ2-1
CDR3 DNA: TGTGCCAGCAGAAAAGAGGTCCTAAAGAGGAATGAGCAGTTCTTC
CDR3 protein: CASRKEVLKRNEQFF

clone size: .
V gene: TRBV7-9
D gene: .
J gene: TRBJ1-1
CDR3 DNA: TGTGCCAGCAGCCCCCTGCCGGACACTGAAGCTTTCTTT
CDR3 protein: CASSPLPDTEAFF

clone size: .
V gene: TRBV27
D gene: TRBD1
J gene: TRBJ1-1
CDR3 DNA: TGTGCCAGCAGTTTAGGGACAGGAGGGACTGAAGCTTTCTTT
CDR3 protein: CASSLGTGGTEAFF

clone size: .
V gene: TRBV21-1
D gene: .
J gene: TRBJ2-3
CDR3 DNA: TGTGCCAGCAGCGGACAAAGGTGGAGCGAGACTAGCACAGATACGCAGTATTTT
CDR3 protein: CASSGQRWSETSTDTQYF

clone size: few
V gene: TRBV5-1
D gene: TRBD1
J gene: TRBJ1-5
CDR3 DNA: TGCGCCAGCAGCTTAACAGGGGGCCCAGGGGCCCAGCATTTT
CDR3 protein: CASSLTGGPGAQHF

clone size: few
V gene: TRBV4-1
D gene: TRBD2
J gene: TRBJ2-3
CDR3 DNA: TGCGCCAGCAGCCAGGACCAGACTAGCGGAGACACAGATACGCAGTATTTT
CDR3 protein: CASSQDQTSGDTDTQYF

clone size: .
V gene: TRBV24-1
D gene: .
J gene: TRBJ2-2
CDR3 DNA: TGTGCCACCAGTGACCCCAGACAGGCGAACACCGGGGAGCTGTTTTTT
CDR3 protein: CATSDPRQANTGELFF

clone size: few
V gene: TRBV5-1
D gene: .
J gene: TRBJ1-1
CDR3 DNA: TGCGCCAGCAGCAAGGTCCTGAACACTGAAGCTTTCTTT
CDR3 protein: CASSKVLNTEAFF

clone size: few
V gene: TRBV2
D gene: .
J gene: TRBJ2-5
CDR3 DNA: TGTGCCAGCAGAGCAGGTTACCAAGAGACCCAGTACTTC
CDR3 protein: CASRAGYQETQYF

clone size: .
V gene: TRBV20-1
D gene: TRBD2
J gene: TRBJ2-3
CDR3 DNA: TGCAGTGCCGAAGCGGGAGGGTACACAGATACGCAGTATTTT
CDR3 protein: CSAEAGGYTDTQYF

clone size: many
V gene: TRBV12-3/TRBV12-4
D gene: TRBD1
J gene: TRBJ1-1
CDR3 DNA: TGTGCCAGCGGAGCTAGACAGGGCGCTGAAGCTTTCTTT
CDR3 protein: CASGARQGAEAFF

clone size: many
V gene: TRBV29-1
D gene: TRBD2
J gene: TRBJ2-3
CDR3 DNA: TGCAGCGTTGATATGGCGGGGGGCACAGATACGCAGTATTTT
CDR3 protein: CSVDMAGGTDTQYF

clone size: few
V gene: TRBV10-3
D gene: .
J gene: TRBJ2-5
CDR3 DNA: TGTGCCATCAGTGCGGGACCCCAAGAGACCCAGTACTTC
CDR3 protein: CAISAGPQETQYF

clone size: .
V gene: TRBV5-1
D gene: TRBD2
J gene: TRBJ2-2
CDR3 DNA: TGCGCCAGCAGCTCGAATCCGGGGGGCACCGGGGAGCTGTTTTTT
CDR3 protein: CASSSNPGGTGELFF

clone size: few
V gene: TRBV20-1
D gene: .
J gene: TRBJ2-1
CDR3 DNA: TGCAGTGCTAGAGCCCTCCTAGATGAGCAGTTCTTC
CDR3 protein: CSARALLDEQFF

clone size: .
V gene: TRBV7-9
D gene: .
J gene: TRBJ2-5
CDR3 DNA: TGTGCCAGCAGCTTTGAAAGGCGTGGGGAGACCCAGTACTTC
CDR3 protein: CASSFERRGETQYF

clone size: many
V gene: TRBV7-7
D gene: .
J gene: TRBJ2-1
CDR3 DNA: TGTGCCAGCAGCTCACCCGTAGGAGACGGCTACAATGAGCAGTTCTTC
CDR3 protein: CASSSPVGDGYNEQFF

clone size: many
V gene: TRBV29-1
D gene: TRBD2
J gene: TRBJ2-7
CDR3 DNA: TGCAGCGTCTTAGGGGGAGCGGGAGACGAGCAGTACTTC
CDR3 protein: CSVLGGAGDEQYF

clone size: .
V gene: TRBV24-1
D gene: .
J gene: TRBJ2-5
CDR3 DNA: TGTGCCACCAGTGACCCCGGGACCCAAGAGACCCAGTACTTC
CDR3 protein: CATSDPGTQETQYF

clone size: few
V gene: TRBV20-1
D gene: TRBD2
J gene: TRBJ2-3
CDR3 DNA: TGCAGTGCATCACTAGCGGCTAGCACAGATACGCAGTATTTT
CDR3 protein: CSASLAASTDTQYF

clone size: .
V gene: TRBV3-1
D gene: .
J gene: TRBJ2-3
CDR3 DNA: TGTGCCAGCAGCCAGACAGCTAGCACAGATACGCAGTATTTT
CDR3 protein: CASSQTASTDTQYF

clone size: few
V gene: TRBV20-1
D gene: .
J gene: TRBJ2-2
CDR3 DNA: TGCAGTGCTAGTCAGAGCCGGACCGGGGAGCTGTTTTTT
CDR3 protein: CSASQSRTGELFF

clone size: .
V gene: TRBV6-2/TRBV6-3
D gene: .
J gene: TRBJ2-1
CDR3 DNA: TGTGCCAGCAGTTACGGTTTTACAGGGTTTGGGGGTGAGCAGTTCTTC
CDR3 protein: CASSYGFTGFGGEQFF

clone size: .
V gene: TRBV28
D gene: .
J gene: TRBJ2-1
CDR3 DNA: TGTGCCAGCAGTTTAGGGCGGAGGGGTATGGTCAATGAGCAGTTCTTC
CDR3 protein: CASSLGRRGMVNEQFF

clone size: many
V gene: TRBV4-2
D gene: .
J gene: TRBJ1-5
CDR3 DNA: TGTGCCAGCAGCCAGTCAGTCAATCAGCCCCAGCATTTT
CDR3 protein: CASSQSVNQPQHF

clone size: .
V gene: TRBV5-8
D gene: .
J gene: TRBJ1-4
CDR3 DNA: TGTGCCAGCAGCTATACAAGGACAGCCGCAACTAATGAAAAACTGTTTTTT
CDR3 protein: CASSYTRTAATNEKLFF

clone size: many
V gene: TRBV20-1
D gene: .
J gene: TRBJ1-2
CDR3 DNA: TGCAGTGCTAGAGTCCTCGGGGATTCTGGCTACACCTTC
CDR3 protein: CSARVLGDSGYTF